This record concerns one T cell receptor (beta chain) sequence. Its antigen is currently unknown. All gene names here are mouse names. The CDR3 end lies 4 residues beyond the end of the read and is filled in from the germline J gene. The record originates from a study of CD8+ T cells in alopecia areata. The CDR3 loop spans 15 amino acids. CDR1 and CDR2 from the germline V gene are FNHDT and SITEND (reference sequence). V was clipped by 4 bases and J by 5 bases, with 15 bases between them. Study findings and constraints: There were also resident alphabeta T cells of normal skin sequenced in scalp samples. Clonality in lesional scalp, especially alopecia totalis/universalis, exceeded that of normal scalp.

Investigators isolated RNA and reverse transcribed it into cDNA to act as the sequencing template. Generated by immunoSEQ multiplex PCR, the TCRdb table keeps only in-frame clones and is missing some. This sample carries about 120,000 clones and no singletons, and about 20% goes to the top ten. The sample was lesional skin. The sequence derives from a C3H/HeJ mouse with alopecia areata. The strain is characterized by the MHC haplotype H2-k. V is TRBV19 and J is TRBJ1-4, with D tentatively TRBD1 (5 bases). CDR3: CASSPAPGPNERLFF. CDR3 bases read: TGTGCCAGCAGTCCCGCCCCAGGGCCAAACGAA. Full variable domain (remainder filled in from reference TRBV19 and TRBJ1-4): GGIITQTPKFLIGQEGQKLTLKCQQNFNHDTMYWYRQDSGKGLRLIYYSITENDLQKGDLSEGYDASREKKSSFSLTVTSAQKNEMAVFLCASSPAPGPNERLFFGHGTKLSVL.